The sequence of this T cell receptor (beta chain) was determined in a study of shared clonotypes between healthy human individuals. The CDR3 sequence is 18 residues long. V was pared by 0 bases and J by 3 bases, with 14 bases of the junction left unmatched. In germline, CDR1 is ENHRY, CDR2 SYGVKD. Points from the study as a whole: Clonotypes which were not shared had lower generation probabilities than clonotypes that all four donors shared. Across subsets, estimated richness was generally greater for naive than for memory populations.

Terminally differentiated effector memory CD45RA+ cells were excluded from the naive CD8 cells, which were CD45RO-negative and positively selected for CCR7. Remarks on this clone: The antigen is unknown.

TCRdb's copy holds only in-frame clones and misses some; the assay was immunoSEQ multiplex PCR. Of a few million clones listed, 93% are singletons. Sequencing used naive CD8+ T cells from PBMCs. The chain carries TRBV10-3 and TRBJ2-7; 7 bases line up with TRBD1. The clonotype was recovered from a man aged 18 to 30 in good health. Some clones in this sample may be carry-over from other donors' samples. CDR3 DNA sequence: TGTGCCATCAGTGAGTCTGACCAGGGGGTTACCCCAGACTACGAGCAGTACTTC. Protein: CAISESDQGVTPDYEQYF.